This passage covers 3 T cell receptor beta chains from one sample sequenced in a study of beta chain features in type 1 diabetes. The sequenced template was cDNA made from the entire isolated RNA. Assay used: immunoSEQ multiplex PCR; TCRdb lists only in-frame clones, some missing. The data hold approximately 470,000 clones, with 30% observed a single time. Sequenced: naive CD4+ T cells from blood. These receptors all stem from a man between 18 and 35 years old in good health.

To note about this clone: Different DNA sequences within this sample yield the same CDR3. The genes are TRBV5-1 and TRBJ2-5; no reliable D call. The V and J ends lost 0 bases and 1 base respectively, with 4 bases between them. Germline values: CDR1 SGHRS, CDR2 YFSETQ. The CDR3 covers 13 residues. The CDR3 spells CASSLGTQETQYF. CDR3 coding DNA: TGCGCCAGCAGCTTGGGGACCCAAGAGACCCAGTACTTC.

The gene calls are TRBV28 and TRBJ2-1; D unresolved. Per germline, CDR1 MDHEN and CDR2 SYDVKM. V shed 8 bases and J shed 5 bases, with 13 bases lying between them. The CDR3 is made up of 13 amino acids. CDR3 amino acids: CASVWRDNNEQFF. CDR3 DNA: TGTGCCAGCGTCTGGAGAGATAACAATGAGCAGTTCTTC.

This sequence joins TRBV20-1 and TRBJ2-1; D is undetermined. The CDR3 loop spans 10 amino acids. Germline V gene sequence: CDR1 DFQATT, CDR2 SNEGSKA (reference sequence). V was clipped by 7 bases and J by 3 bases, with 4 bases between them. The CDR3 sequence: CSGGYNEQFF. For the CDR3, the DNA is TGCAGTGGAGGCTACAATGAGCAGTTCTTC.